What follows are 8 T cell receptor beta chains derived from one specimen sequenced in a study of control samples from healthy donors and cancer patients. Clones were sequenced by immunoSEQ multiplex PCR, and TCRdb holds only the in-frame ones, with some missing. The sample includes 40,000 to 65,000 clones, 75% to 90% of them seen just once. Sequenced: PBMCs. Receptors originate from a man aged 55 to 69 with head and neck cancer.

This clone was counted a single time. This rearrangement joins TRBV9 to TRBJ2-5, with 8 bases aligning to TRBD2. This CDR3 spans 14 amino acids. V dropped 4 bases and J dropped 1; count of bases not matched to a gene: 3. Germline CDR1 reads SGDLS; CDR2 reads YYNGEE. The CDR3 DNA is TGTGCCAGCAGCCCGGGGACTAGCCAAGAGACCCAGTACTTC. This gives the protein CASSPGTSQETQYF.

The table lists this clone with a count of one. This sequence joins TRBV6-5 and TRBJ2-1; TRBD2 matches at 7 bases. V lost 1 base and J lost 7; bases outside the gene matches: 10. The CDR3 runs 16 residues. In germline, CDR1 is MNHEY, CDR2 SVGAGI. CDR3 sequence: CASSYWGHGRENEQFF. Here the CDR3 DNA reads TGTGCCAGCAGTTACTGGGGTCACGGGCGGGAGAATGAGCAGTTCTTC.

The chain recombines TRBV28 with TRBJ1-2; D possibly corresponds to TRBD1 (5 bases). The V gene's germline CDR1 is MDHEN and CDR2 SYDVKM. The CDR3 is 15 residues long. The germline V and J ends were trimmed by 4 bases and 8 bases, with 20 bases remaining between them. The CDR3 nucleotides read TGTGCCAGCAGTTCATCTTCAGGGAACACGTGGGGCTACACCTTC. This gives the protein CASSSSSGNTWGYTF.

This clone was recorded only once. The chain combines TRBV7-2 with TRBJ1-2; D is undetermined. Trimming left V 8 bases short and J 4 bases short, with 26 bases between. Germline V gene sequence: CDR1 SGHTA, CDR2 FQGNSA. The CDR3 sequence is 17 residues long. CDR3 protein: CASVMQGRADTSYGYTF. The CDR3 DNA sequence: TGTGCCAGCGTCATGCAAGGGAGGGCAGATACTTCCTATGGCTACACCTTC.

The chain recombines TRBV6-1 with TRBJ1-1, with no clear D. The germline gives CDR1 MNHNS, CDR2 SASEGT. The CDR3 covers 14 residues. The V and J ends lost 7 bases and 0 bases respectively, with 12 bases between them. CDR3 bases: TGTGCCAGCACTCTCGGACGGGTGAACACTGAAGCTTTCTTT. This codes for CASTLGRVNTEAFF.

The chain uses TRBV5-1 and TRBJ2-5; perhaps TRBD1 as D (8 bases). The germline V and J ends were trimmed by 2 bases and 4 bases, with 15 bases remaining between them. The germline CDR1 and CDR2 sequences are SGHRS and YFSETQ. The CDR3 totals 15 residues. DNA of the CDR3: TGCGCCAGCAGCTTACCTACAGGGGGGGGAGAGACCCAGTACTTC. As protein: CASSLPTGGGETQYF.

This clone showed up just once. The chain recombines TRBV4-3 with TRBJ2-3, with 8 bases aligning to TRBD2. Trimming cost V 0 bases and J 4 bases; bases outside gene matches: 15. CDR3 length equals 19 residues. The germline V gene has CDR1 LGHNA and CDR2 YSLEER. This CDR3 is CASSQEMGGGGGSPDTQYF. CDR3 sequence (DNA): TGCGCCAGCAGCCAAGAAATGGGCGGGGGCGGGGGGTCCCCAGATACGCAGTATTTT.

The CDR3 here is CASSLQGPYEQYF. In DNA form, the CDR3 reads TGTGCCAGCAGCTTGCAGGGGCCCTACGAGCAGTACTTC. This chain joins TRBV5-4 and TRBJ2-7; D is possibly TRBD1 (6 bases). The CDR3 contains 13 residues. Deletions cut 1 base from V and 2 bases from J, with 7 bases between. CDR1 and CDR2 (germline): SGHNT, YYREEE (reference sequence).